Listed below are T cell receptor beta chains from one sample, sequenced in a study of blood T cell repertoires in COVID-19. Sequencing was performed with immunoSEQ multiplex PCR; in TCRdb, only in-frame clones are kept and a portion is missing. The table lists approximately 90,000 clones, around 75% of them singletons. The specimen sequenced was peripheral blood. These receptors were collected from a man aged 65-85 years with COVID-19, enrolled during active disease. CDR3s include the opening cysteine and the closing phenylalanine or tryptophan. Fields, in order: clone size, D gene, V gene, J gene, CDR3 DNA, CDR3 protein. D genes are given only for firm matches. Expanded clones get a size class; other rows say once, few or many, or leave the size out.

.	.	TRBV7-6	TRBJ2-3	TGTGCCAGCCGCCGTCCGCTAGCCATTAGCACAGATACGCAGTATTTT	CASRRPLAISTDTQYF
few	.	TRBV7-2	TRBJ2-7	TGTGCCAGCAGCTTAGCGTCCCAACCGGGCTACGAGCAGTACTTC	CASSLASQPGYEQYF
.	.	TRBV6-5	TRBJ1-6	TGTGCCAGCAGTCGGGACCCGGGAGAATCACCCCTCCACTTT	CASSRDPGESPLHF
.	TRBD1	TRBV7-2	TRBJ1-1	TGTGCCAGCAGCTTCCGTCGGACAGGGAAAAACATGAACACTGAAGCTTTCTTT	CASSFRRTGKNMNTEAFF
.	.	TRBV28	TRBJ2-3	TGTGCCAGCAGTTTATCGGTGACAGATACGCAGTATTTT	CASSLSVTDTQYF
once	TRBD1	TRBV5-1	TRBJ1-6	TGCGCCAGCAGCCCGGGGACAGGGAATTCACCCCTCCACTTT	CASSPGTGNSPLHF
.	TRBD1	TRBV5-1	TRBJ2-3	TGCGCCAGCAGCTGGACAGGTCCTAGCACAGATACGCAGTATTTT	CASSWTGPSTDTQYF
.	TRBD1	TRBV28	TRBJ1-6	TGTGCCAGCAGTCCGATACAGGGGACCAGCTCACCCCTCCACTTT	CASSPIQGTSSPLHF
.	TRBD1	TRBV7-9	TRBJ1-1	TGTGCCAGCAGCCCGGGACAGGCGAACACTGAAGCTTTCTTT	CASSPGQANTEAFF
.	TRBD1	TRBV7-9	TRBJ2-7	TGTGCCAGCAGTTTTGGACAGGGGGCAGACTTCCAGTACTTC	CASSFGQGADFQYF
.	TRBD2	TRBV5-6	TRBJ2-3	TGTGCCAGCAGCGGGACTAGTAGAGATACGCAGTATTTT	CASSGTSRDTQYF
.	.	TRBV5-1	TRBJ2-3	TGCGCCAGCAGCAGCAAGCGGACCCGCGGCACAGATACGCAGTATTTT	CASSSKRTRGTDTQYF
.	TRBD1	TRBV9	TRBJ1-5	TGTGCCAGCAGCCCCCGGGACAGCCATCAGCCCCAGCATTTT	CASSPRDSHQPQHF
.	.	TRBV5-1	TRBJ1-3	TGCGCCAGCAGCTTGGGTGCCAGTAACACCATATATTTT	CASSLGASNTIYF
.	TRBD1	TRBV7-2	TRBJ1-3	TGTGCCAGCAGCTTAGGAAGGACAGGGGCTGGAAACACCATATATTTT	CASSLGRTGAGNTIYF
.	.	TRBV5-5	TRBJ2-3	TGTGCCAGCAGCTCGGGGACTCTCCGCACAGATACGCAGTATTTT	CASSSGTLRTDTQYF
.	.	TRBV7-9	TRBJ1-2	TGTGCCAGCAGCTTACCACAGGATCGGTATGGCTACACCTTC	CASSLPQDRYGYTF
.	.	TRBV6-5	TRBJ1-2	TGTGCCAGCAGCCTTAGAGGCATTAAGGGGGGCTACACCTTC	CASSLRGIKGGYTF
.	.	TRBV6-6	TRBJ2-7	TGTGCCAGCAGTCGGGGACACGCGGGCCTTCCTCTCTACGAGCAGTACTTC	CASSRGHAGLPLYEQYF
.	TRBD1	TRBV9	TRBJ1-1	TGTGCCAGCAGCTCCCAGGGGGGCTACACTGAAGCTTTCTTT	CASSSQGGYTEAFF
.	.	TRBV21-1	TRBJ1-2	TGTGCCAGCAGCCTACACCAGGGGGCTTTAGATGGCTACACCTTC	CASSLHQGALDGYTF
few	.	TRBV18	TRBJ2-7	TGTGCCAGCTCGCCCCATCCGCAGGGGAGCTCCTACGAGCAGTACTTC	CASSPHPQGSSYEQYF
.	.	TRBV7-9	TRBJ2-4	TGTGCCAGCAGCTTAGATGGCGGCCAAAACATTCAGTACTTC	CASSLDGGQNIQYF
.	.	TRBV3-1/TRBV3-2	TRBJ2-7	TGTGCCAGCAGCCAACGCGGGAATACCTACGAGCAGTACTTC	CASSQRGNTYEQYF
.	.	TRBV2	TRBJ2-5	TGTGCCAGCAGTGGCGGGTGGCAAGAGACCCAGTACTTC	CASSGGWQETQYF
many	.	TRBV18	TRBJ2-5	TGTGCCAGCTCACGGAGGCAGGAGGAGACCCAGTACTTC	CASSRRQEETQYF
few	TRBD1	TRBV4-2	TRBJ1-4	TGTGCCAGCAGCCAAAAGACAGGGGTTGCTGAAAAACTGTTTTTT	CASSQKTGVAEKLFF
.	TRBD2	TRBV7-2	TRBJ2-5	TGTGCCAGCAGCTTAAAGTATGGCGGGGGGGCCTCAGAGACCCAGTACTTC	CASSLKYGGGASETQYF
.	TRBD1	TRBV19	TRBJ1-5	TGTGCCAGTAGTGGCCGTAGGGCAGGGGGCCTAGGAAGCAATCAGCCCCAGCATTTT	CASSGRRAGGLGSNQPQHF
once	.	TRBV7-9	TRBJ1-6	TGTGCCAGCAGCAACGGACAGACAAATAATTCACCCCTCCACTTT	CASSNGQTNNSPLHF
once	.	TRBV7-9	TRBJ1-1	TGTGCCAGCAGCGACCAGGGGTATGAAGCTTTCTTT	CASSDQGYEAFF
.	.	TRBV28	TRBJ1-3	TGTGCCAGCGTTAGCTCTGGAAACACCATATATTTT	CASVSSGNTIYF
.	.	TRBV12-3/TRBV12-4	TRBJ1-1	TGTGCCAGCAGTAACCGGGAGTACACTGAAGCTTTCTTT	CASSNREYTEAFF
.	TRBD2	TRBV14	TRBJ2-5	TGTGCCAGCAGCCCCTATCGGACTAGCGGGATCCAAGAGACCCAGTACTTC	CASSPYRTSGIQETQYF
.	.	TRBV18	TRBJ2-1	TGTGCCAGCTCACCCCCCGGCGGGCGAGCCAACAATGAGCAGTTCTTC	CASSPPGGRANNEQFF
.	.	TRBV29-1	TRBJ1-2	TGCACGGGGGGGGAAGACTATGGCTACACCTTC	CTGGEDYGYTF
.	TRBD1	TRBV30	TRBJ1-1	TGTGCCTGGACCTTTGACAGGGGCCATGAGAGGGCTGAAGCTTTCTTT	CAWTFDRGHERAEAFF